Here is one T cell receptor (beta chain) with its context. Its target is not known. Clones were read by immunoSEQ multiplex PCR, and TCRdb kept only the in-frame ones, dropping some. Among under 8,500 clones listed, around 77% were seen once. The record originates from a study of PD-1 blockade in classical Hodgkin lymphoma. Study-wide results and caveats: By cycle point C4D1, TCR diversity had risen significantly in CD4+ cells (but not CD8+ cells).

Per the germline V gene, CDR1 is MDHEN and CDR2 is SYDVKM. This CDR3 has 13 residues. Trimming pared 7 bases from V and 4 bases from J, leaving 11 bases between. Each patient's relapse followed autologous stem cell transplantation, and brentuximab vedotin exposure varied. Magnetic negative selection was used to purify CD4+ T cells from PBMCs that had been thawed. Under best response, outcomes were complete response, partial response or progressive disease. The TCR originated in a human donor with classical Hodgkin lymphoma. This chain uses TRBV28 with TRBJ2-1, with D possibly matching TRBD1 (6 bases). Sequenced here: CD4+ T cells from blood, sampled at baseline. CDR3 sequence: CASINRGYNEQFF. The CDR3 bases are TGTGCCAGCATTAATAGGGGGTACAATGAGCAGTTCTTC.